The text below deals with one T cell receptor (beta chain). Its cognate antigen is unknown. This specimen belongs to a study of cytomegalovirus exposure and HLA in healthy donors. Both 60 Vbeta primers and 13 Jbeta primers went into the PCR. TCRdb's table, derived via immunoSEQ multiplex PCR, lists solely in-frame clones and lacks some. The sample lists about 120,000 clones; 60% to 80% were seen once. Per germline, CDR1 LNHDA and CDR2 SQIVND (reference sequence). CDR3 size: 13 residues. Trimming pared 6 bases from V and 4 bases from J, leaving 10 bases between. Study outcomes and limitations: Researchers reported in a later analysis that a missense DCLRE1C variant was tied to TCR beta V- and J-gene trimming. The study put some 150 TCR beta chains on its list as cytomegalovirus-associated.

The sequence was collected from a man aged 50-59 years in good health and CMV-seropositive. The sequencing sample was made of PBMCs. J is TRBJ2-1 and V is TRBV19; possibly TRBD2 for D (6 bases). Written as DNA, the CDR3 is TGTGCCAGTAGCACGACTAGATACAATGAGCAGTTCTTC. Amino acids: CASSTTRYNEQFF.